Given below is one T cell receptor beta chain in context. Sequenced by immunoSEQ multiplex PCR; TCRdb stores in-frame clones only, minus some. This table holds about 150,000 clones, roughly 87% found once. Recruits, aged roughly 18 to 95 years, lived in 25 or so US areas. The CDR3 consists of 14 residues. CDR1 and CDR2 (germline): KGHSH, LQKENI. V lost 3 bases and J lost 9, with 17 bases in between. This specimen belongs to a study of blood T cell repertoires in COVID-19. The sequenced sample consisted of PBMCs or T cells enriched from blood (not recorded which). The TCR was taken from a woman aged 40 to 50 who had been exposed to COVID-19. The V and J genes are TRBV18 and TRBJ1-2; D gene unclear. The CDR3 DNA is TGTGCCAGCTCACCCAGCGAACTAACCTTAAGCTACACCTTC. It is translated as CASSPSELTLSYTF.